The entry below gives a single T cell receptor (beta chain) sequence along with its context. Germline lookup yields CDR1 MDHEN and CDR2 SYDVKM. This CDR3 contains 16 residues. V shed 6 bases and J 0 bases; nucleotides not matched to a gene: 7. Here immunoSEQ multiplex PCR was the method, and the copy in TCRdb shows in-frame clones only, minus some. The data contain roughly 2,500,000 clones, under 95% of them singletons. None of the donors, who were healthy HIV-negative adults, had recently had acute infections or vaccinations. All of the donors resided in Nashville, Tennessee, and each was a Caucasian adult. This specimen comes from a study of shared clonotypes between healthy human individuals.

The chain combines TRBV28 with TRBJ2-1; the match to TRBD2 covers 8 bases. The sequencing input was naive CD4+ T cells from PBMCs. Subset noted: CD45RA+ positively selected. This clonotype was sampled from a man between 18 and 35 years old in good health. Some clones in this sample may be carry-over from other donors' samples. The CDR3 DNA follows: TGTGCCAGCAGCCCAATAGCGGGAAGCTCCTACAATGAGCAGTTCTTC. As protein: CASSPIAGSSYNEQFF.